The entry below describes one T cell receptor (beta chain). No antigen is known for it. The junction differs from germline at one of its ends, possibly a read error. This CDR3 has 15 amino acids. CDR1 SSHAT and CDR2 FNYEAQ come from the germline V gene (reference sequence). The sample originates from a study of Ad26.COV2.S vaccination and SARS-CoV-2 variants. Study information: The vaccine Ad26.COV2.S was put into the muscle once, or twice with 56 days between. The study's findings and limits: Substantial response breadth was reportedly seen for spike-specific CD8+ and CD4+ T cells after vaccination. TCR breadth and depth estimates may have understated total T cell responses.

Generated by immunoSEQ multiplex PCR, the TCRdb table keeps only in-frame clones and is missing some. The table has some 480,000 clones, about 83% seen once. The treatment is: approximately 18 received Ad26.COV2.S at low or high dose, single or two shots; about 5 received placebo; per-sample allocation not given. Repertoires come from day 63 after the first vaccine or placebo injection. In Boston, the donor was an adult between 18-55 years of age. The clonotype was recovered from a person aged 18-60 years who received the Ad26.COV2.S COVID-19 vaccine or a placebo. The rearrangement joins TRBV7-7 to TRBJ2-2, with D possibly matching TRBD2 (6 bases). Sequencing was performed on peripheral blood, taken in a trial of Ad26.COV2.S vaccine versus placebo. Here the CDR3 DNA reads TGTGCTAGCAGCCCCGGGACTGCCAACACCGGGGAGCTGTTTTTT. Translation: CASSPGTANTGELFF.